These 21 T cell receptor beta chains were all obtained from the same sample, sequenced in a study of cytomegalovirus exposure and HLA in healthy donors. PCR amplification relied on 60 Vbeta primers (plus 13 Jbeta primers). The table came from immunoSEQ multiplex PCR; TCRdb's copy has only in-frame clones and leaves some out. The repertoire consists of 180,000 or so clones, with about 86% occurring once and the leading ten covering 0.25% to 0.4%. Sequencing was done on a sample of PBMCs. The source of these receptors is a woman younger than 45 in good health and CMV-seronegative.

The chain combines TRBV4-2 with TRBJ1-2; D is undetermined. Germline CDR1 is LGHNA and CDR2 is YNFKEQ. CDR3 length: 17 amino acids. The germline V and J ends were trimmed by 1 base and 0 bases, with 15 bases remaining between them. The DNA of the CDR3 is TGTGCCAGCAGCCAAGTACTGGTGCGCGTGTCTAACTATGGCTACACCTTC. Amino acids: CASSQVLVRVSNYGYTF.

The chain joins TRBV5-4 to TRBJ2-2, with TRBD2 matching over 11 bases. CDR3 size: 14 residues. Germline loops: CDR1 SGHNT, CDR2 YYREEE (reference sequence). The V and J ends lost 1 base and 9 bases, in that order; junction bases with no gene match: 2. The CDR3 is CASSLSSGGRELFF. CDR3 bases: TGTGCCAGCAGCTTGTCTAGCGGGGGGCGGGAGCTGTTTTTT.

The table lists this clone with a few counts. The chain employs TRBV6-5 and TRBJ2-1; no clear D gene. CDR1 and CDR2 from the germline V gene are MNHEY and SVGAGI. Trimming took 0 bases from V and 10 from J, leaving 19 bases between them. The CDR3 extends over 16 amino acids. The CDR3 is CASSYSRSDPDQEQFF. The CDR3 coding sequence is TGTGCCAGCAGTTACTCGAGGAGCGACCCGGATCAGGAGCAGTTCTTC.

J is TRBJ1-4 and V is TRBV11-2, with TRBD1 matching 7 bases. The CDR3 covers 14 residues. V lost 5 bases to trimming and J lost 3 bases; unmatched junction nucleotides: 3. Germline V gene lookup returns CDR1 SGHAT and CDR2 FQNNGV. CDR3 in amino acids: CASSQDRANEKLFF. The CDR3 nucleotides read TGTGCCAGCAGCCAAGACAGGGCTAATGAAAAACTGTTTTTT.

The chain combines TRBV6-5 with TRBJ1-5; D unresolved. The V and J ends lost 6 bases and 6 bases respectively, with 12 bases between them. The CDR3 length is 13 residues. Germline-derived CDR1 and CDR2 are MNHEY and SVGAGI. The CDR3 spells CASSPRRSQPQHF. As DNA, the CDR3 is TGTGCCAGCAGCCCTAGGCGTAGTCAGCCCCAGCATTTT.

This chain joins TRBV4-1 and TRBJ2-1; 7 bases are shared with TRBD2. The CDR3 totals 17 residues. Germline V gene data show CDR1 as MGHRA and CDR2 as YSYEKL. Trimming at V came to 1 base and at J to 4 bases, leaving 10 bases not matched to a gene. CDR3 region: CASSQVMAGAGYNEQFF. CDR3 nucleotides: TGCGCCAGCAGCCAAGTGATGGCGGGAGCGGGGTACAATGAGCAGTTCTTC.

The V and J genes are TRBV5-6 and TRBJ1-2; possible D gene TRBD1, 6 bases. The CDR3 contains 14 residues. The V end was cut by 2 bases, the J end by 2 bases, with 10 bases between. Looked up from germline, CDR1 is SGHDT and CDR2 is YYEEEE. The CDR3 sequence is CASSFDDRNYGYTF. CDR3 coding DNA: TGTGCCAGCAGCTTCGACGACAGGAACTATGGCTACACCTTC.

CDR3 sequence: CASSPRQGPSYGYTF. As DNA, the CDR3 is TGTGCCAGCAGCCCTCGACAGGGTCCATCTTATGGCTACACCTTC. The chain is built from TRBV9 and TRBJ1-2; 7 nucleotides align to TRBD1. CDR1 is SGDLS and CDR2 is YYNGEE in the germline V gene. After removal of 4 bases from V and 5 bases from J, the junction contained 11 bases not matched to a gene. This CDR3 is 15 amino acids long. Complete variable domain (other parts from reference TRBV9 and TRBJ1-2): DSGVTQTPKHLITATGQRVTLRCSPRSGDLSVYWYQQSLDQGLQFLIQYYNGEERAKGNILERFSAQQFPDLHSELNLSSLELGDSALYFCASSPRQGPSYGYTFGSGTRLTVV.

The chain carries TRBV28 and TRBJ1-5; 8 nucleotides agree with TRBD1. The CDR3 totals 15 residues. CDR1 is MDHEN, CDR2 SYDVKM, per germline. V shed 3 bases and J 3 bases; nucleotides not matched to a gene: 4. CDR3 sequence: CASSFRQGPNQPQHF. The CDR3 nucleotides are TGTGCCAGCAGTTTCCGACAGGGGCCCAATCAGCCCCAGCATTTT. Full variable domain (rest looked up from reference TRBV28 and TRBJ1-5): DVKVTQSSRYLVKRTGEKVFLECVQDMDHENMFWYRQDPGLGLRLIYFSYDVKMKEKGDIPEGYSVSREKKERFSLILESASTNQTSMYLCASSFRQGPNQPQHFGDGTRLSIL.

The chain has TRBV5-1 and TRBJ1-6; TRBD1 is a possible D gene (5 bases). Per the germline V gene, CDR1 is SGHRS and CDR2 is YFSETQ. This CDR3 contains 14 residues. V lost 7 bases and J 9 bases, leaving 17 bases between the germline ends. For the CDR3, the DNA is TGCGCCAGCGGAAGTGGGGCTCTTACTTCACCCCTCCACTTT. Amino acid sequence: CASGSGALTSPLHF.

V and J are TRBV7-3 and TRBJ2-1; maybe TRBD2 (6 bases). Trimming took 5 bases from V and 5 from J, leaving 7 bases between them. Germline V gene sequence: CDR1 SGHTA, CDR2 FQGTGA. The CDR3 loop spans 12 amino acids. The CDR3 here is CASSRRDNEQFF. CDR3 coding DNA: TGTGCCAGCAGCCGGAGGGACAATGAGCAGTTCTTC.

The chain employs TRBV4-1 and TRBJ2-5; the match to TRBD2 covers 14 bases. Germline V gene sequence: CDR1 MGHRA, CDR2 YSYEKL. The V gene end was trimmed by 3 bases and the J gene end by 2 bases; junction bases not matched to a gene: 5. This CDR3 comprises 17 residues. The CDR3, as DNA: TGCGCCAGCAGCCAGGGGACTAGCGGGGGAGTACAAGAGACCCAGTACTTC. Translation: CASSQGTSGGVQETQYF.

The DNA of the CDR3 is TGCGCCAGCAGGGAGACAGGGGAGAGGAATGAGCAGTTCTTC. It translates to CASRETGERNEQFF. The chain links TRBV5-1 to TRBJ2-1; the match to TRBD1 covers 8 bases. Per germline, CDR1 SGHRS and CDR2 YFSETQ. With 5 bases clipped from V and 7 bases from J, the junction kept 8 bases outside the gene matches. The CDR3 has 14 amino acids. The whole variable domain, filled in from reference TRBV5-1 and TRBJ2-1, reads KAGVTQTPRYLIKTRGQQVTLSCSPISGHRSVSWYQQTPGQGLQFLFEYFSETQRNKGNFPGRFSGRQFSNSRSEMNVSTLELGDSALYLCASRETGERNEQFFGPGTRLTVL.

A note on this clone: Compared with germline, one end of the junction differs, possibly owing to a read error. The chain carries TRBV7-7 and TRBJ2-1; 12 bases fit TRBD2. Per the germline V gene, CDR1 is SSHAT and CDR2 is FNYEAQ (reference sequence). There are 16 residues in the CDR3. This chain's CDR3 is CASSPTSGGTYNEQFF. The CDR3 DNA reads as TGTGCTAGCAGCCCAACTAGCGGGGGGACCTACAATGAGCAGTTCTTC.

V usage is TRBV28 and J usage is TRBJ2-5; TRBD1 is a possible D gene (6 bases). The CDR3 is 15 amino acids. From germline, CDR1 is MDHEN and CDR2 SYDVKM. Deletions cut 3 bases from V and 1 base from J, with 12 bases between. The CDR3 DNA sequence: TGTGCCAGCAGTTTGAGAACAGGGAGCCAAGAGACCCAGTACTTC. It encodes CASSLRTGSQETQYF.

The chain uses TRBV11-3 and TRBJ2-3; no clear D. This CDR3 has 13 amino acids. CDR1 SGHNT and CDR2 YENEEA come from the germline V gene. Trimming removed 1 base from V and 3 bases from J, with 5 bases in between. The CDR3 is CASSLADTDTQYF. In DNA, the CDR3 is TGTGCCAGCAGCTTAGCAGATACAGATACGCAGTATTTT.

The chain employs TRBV6-5 and TRBJ2-5; the D gene is possibly TRBD2 (6 bases). CDR1 is MNHEY, CDR2 SVGAGI, per germline. V lost 2 bases, J lost 6 bases, and 13 bases lay in between. CDR3 length: 14 amino acids. For the CDR3, the DNA is TGTGCCAGCAGTTACGGAGGGGCCGGACAGACCCAGTACTTC. It specifies CASSYGGAGQTQYF.

This chain connects TRBV6-1 to TRBJ2-1; TRBD2 agrees at 7 bases. V lost 6 bases to trimming and J lost 4 bases; unmatched junction nucleotides: 9. This CDR3 is 15 amino acids long. Germline CDR1 and CDR2: MNHNS and SASEGT. The CDR3 reads CASRALGEGYNEQFF. The DNA for the CDR3 is TGTGCCAGCAGGGCCCTTGGGGAGGGGTACAATGAGCAGTTCTTC.

The genes are TRBV5-1 and TRBJ2-7; TRBD1 is a possible D gene (7 bases). There are 13 residues in the CDR3. Trimming cost V 4 bases and J 3 bases, with 11 bases left between them. Germline CDR1 SGHRS, CDR2 YFSETQ. As DNA, the CDR3 is TGCGCCAGCAGCCGCAGGGGGGACTACGAGCAGTACTTC. Translation: CASSRRGDYEQYF.

J is TRBJ2-7 and V is TRBV4-1; the D gene is possibly TRBD2 (5 bases). CDR1 is MGHRA and CDR2 is YSYEKL in the germline V gene. CDR3 length: 15 residues. V dropped 3 bases and J dropped 4 bases, with 16 bases sitting between them. Here the CDR3 reads CASSHAAGKSYEQYF. The CDR3 DNA reads as TGCGCCAGCAGCCACGCCGCCGGGAAGTCTTACGAGCAGTACTTC.

The V gene is TRBV6-5, the J gene TRBJ2-7; 7 bases map to TRBD1. The CDR3 has 14 amino acids. CDR1 and CDR2 (germline): MNHEY, SVGAGI. V trimming: 6 bases; J trimming: 2 bases; junction bases outside the gene matches: 7. DNA of the CDR3: TGTGCCAGCAGCACGCTAGACAGGGCCTACGAGCAGTACTTC. It is translated as CASSTLDRAYEQYF.